What follows are 8 T cell receptor beta chains derived from one specimen sequenced in a study of response to subunit inactivated influenza vaccine. Each CDR3 protein gets one entry after TCRdb re-called the RT-PCR reads with MiXCR. Of about 500,000 distinct CDR3 sequences listed, approximately 17% are singletons. The material sequenced was CD4+ T cells sorted from PBMCs, taken less than 30 months after vaccination. All receptors derive from a man aged 45-69 years who received an inactivated influenza vaccine.

The table lists this clonotype with a count of one. The chain is built from TRBV27 and TRBJ2-5, with D possibly matching TRBD2 (6 bases). This CDR3 has 14 amino acids. Germline V gives CDR1 MNHEY, CDR2 SMNVEV (reference sequence). V gave up 5 bases and J gave up 4 bases, with 14 bases separating them. CDR3 DNA: TGTGCCAGCAGTGCCCGGGGGACGGTAGAGACCCAGTACTTC. Translation gives CASSARGTVETQYF.

A single count supports this clonotype. The rearrangement links TRBV30 to TRBJ2-2; tentative D call: TRBD1 (6 bases). The CDR3 extends over 13 amino acids. Germline V CDR1 and CDR2: GTSNPN, SVGIG (reference sequence). Trimming pared 2 bases from V and 4 bases from J, leaving 8 bases between. CDR3 DNA: TGTGCCTGGAGTAACAGGGCCACCGGGGAGCTGTTTTTT. Translated: CAWSNRATGELFF.

This clonotype was picked up a small number of times. The J gene is TRBJ2-7, the V gene TRBV10-3; D not resolved. Deletions cut 0 bases from V and 0 bases from J, with 6 bases between. The CDR3 is made up of 14 amino acids. Per the germline V gene, CDR1 is ENHRY and CDR2 is SYGVKD. The CDR3 here is CAISESSNSYEQYF. DNA of the CDR3: TGTGCCATCAGTGAGTCGTCGAACTCCTACGAGCAGTACTTC.

This clonotype was seen ten or more times. CDR3 bases: TGTGCCAGCAGCACACTCCTAGCGGGGGGCACAGATACGCAGTATTTT. Translating gives CASSTLLAGGTDTQYF. The chain is built from TRBV5-6 and TRBJ2-3; the match to TRBD2 covers 10 bases. CDR3 length: 16 residues. V gave up 4 bases and J gave up 1 base; unmatched junction bases: 6. Per the germline V gene, CDR1 is SGHDT and CDR2 is YYEEEE.

The J gene is TRBJ2-1, the V gene TRBV24-1; 9 bases line up with TRBD1. V lost 5 bases and J lost 5; bases outside the gene matches: 3. The germline gives CDR1 KGHDR, CDR2 SFDVKD. This CDR3 spans 14 amino acids. The CDR3 nucleotides are TGTGCCACCAGTGGGACAGGGGTCAACAATGAGCAGTTCTTC. Translating gives CATSGTGVNNEQFF.

The chain links TRBV10-3 to TRBJ2-2; 7 bases agree with TRBD1. CDR1 is ENHRY and CDR2 is SYGVKD in the germline V gene. CDR3 length: 14 amino acids. The J segment lost 3 bases and the V segment lost 10 bases, leaving 8 bases of the junction unmatched. In nucleotides, the CDR3 is TGTGCCACACAGGGGCACGATTACACCGGGGAGCTGTTTTTT. Its translation is CATQGHDYTGELFF.

The chain has TRBV7-2 and TRBJ1-3; D call uncertain. CDR1 and CDR2 from the germline V gene are SGHTA and FQGNSA. Trimming left V 0 bases short and J 5 bases short, with 5 bases between. This CDR3 is built from 13 residues. CDR3: CASSLASRNTIYF. The DNA of the CDR3 is TGTGCCAGCAGCTTAGCGTCCAGAAACACCATATATTTT.

There are a few counts of this clonotype. The chain joins TRBV12-3 or TRBV12-4 to TRBJ2-7; possibly TRBD1 for D (6 bases). V shed 3 bases and J shed 4 bases, with 13 bases lying between them. This CDR3 has 14 residues. The DNA of the CDR3 is TGTGCCAGCAGTTTCGGGGCAGGGGTTTACGAGCAGTACTTC. Amino acid sequence: CASSFGAGVYEQYF.